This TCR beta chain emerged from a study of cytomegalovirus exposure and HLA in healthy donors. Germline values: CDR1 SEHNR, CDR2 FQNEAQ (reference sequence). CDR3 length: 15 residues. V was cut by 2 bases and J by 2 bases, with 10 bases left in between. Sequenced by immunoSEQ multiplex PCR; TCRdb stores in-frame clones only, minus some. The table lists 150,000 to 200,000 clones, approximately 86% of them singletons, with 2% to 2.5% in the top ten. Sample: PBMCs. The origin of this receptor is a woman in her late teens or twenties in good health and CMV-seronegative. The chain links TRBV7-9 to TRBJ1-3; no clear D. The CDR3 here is CASSLFGETGNTIYF. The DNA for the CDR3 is TGTGCCAGCAGCTTATTCGGGGAAACTGGAAACACCATATATTTT. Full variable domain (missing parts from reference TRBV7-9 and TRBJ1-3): DTGVSQNPRHKITKRGQNVTFRCDPISEHNRLYWYRQTLGQGPEFLTYFQNEAQLEKSRLLSDRFSAERPKGSFSTLEIQRTEQGDSAMYLCASSLFGETGNTIYFGEGSWLTVV.